These T cell receptor beta chains were read from a single sample in a study of shared clonotypes between healthy human individuals. The method was immunoSEQ multiplex PCR; TCRdb's version includes in-frame clones alone and lacks a portion of them. The repertoire holds hundreds of thousands of clones, with 90% to 97% as singletons. The sequenced sample consisted of naive CD4+ T cells sorted from blood. These receptor sequences come from a woman aged 30 to 39 in good health. The CDR3 runs from the conserved cysteine through the conserved F or W. The order of the fields is V gene, CDR3 length, J gene, CDR3 protein.

>TRBV27|16|TRBJ2-3
CASSQTFQGSTDTQYF
>TRBV5-1|14|TRBJ1-2
CASRDSTDGGGYTF
>TRBV5-4|16|TRBJ2-5
CASSLGQDPGTLEQYF
>TRBV4-1|17|TRBJ1-2
CASSQDADSPVNYGYTF
>TRBV4-1|14|TRBJ2-7
CASSQGTGRNEQYF
>TRBV27|14|TRBJ1-1
CASSTGALGTEAFF
>TRBV6-6|13|TRBJ1-5
CATARVRGQPQHF
>TRBV5-1|15|TRBJ2-7
CASSLAPGRTNEQYF
>TRBV10-1|14|TRBJ2-7
CASSEGSNLYEQYF
>TRBV10-3|14|TRBJ1-2
CAISDFTPNYGYTF
>TRBV28|15|TRBJ1-5
CASSPAMTGNQPQHF
>TRBV6-1|16|TRBJ2-7
CASSVLRDYTSYEQYF
>TRBV5-1|16|TRBJ2-3
CASSPGSETGGPAQYF
>TRBV28|13|TRBJ2-5
CASSGGGEETQYF
>TRBV28|17|TRBJ2-1
CASSSGQARGSYNEQFF
>TRBV19|15|TRBJ2-2
CASSISSHFTGELFF
>TRBV27|16|TRBJ2-1
CASSLYGLAVYNEQFF
>TRBV20-1|11|TRBJ1-2
CSATGGDGYTF
>TRBV27|13|TRBJ2-7
CASSSPLGAEQYF
>TRBV28|15|TRBJ2-7
CASSLYGTLTYEQYF
>TRBV19|14|TRBJ1-6
CASSIGGANSPLHF
>TRBV2|14|TRBJ1-1
CASSKTDLNTEAFF
>TRBV27|14|TRBJ1-6
CASGWVSGNSPLHF
>TRBV4-1|15|TRBJ1-4
CASSQGGSTNEKLFF
>TRBV29-1|13|TRBJ2-1
CSVDTVRDNEQFF
>TRBV18|14|TRBJ2-5
CASSPGQGQETQYF
>TRBV19|15|TRBJ2-1
CATNRRGELNNEQFF
>TRBV7-9|12|.
CASSGTVSEQYF
>TRBV28|17|TRBJ2-2
CASSPLRQGGNTGELFF
>TRBV11-2|18|TRBJ2-3
CASSLPRLAAQGTDTQYF
>TRBV19|15|TRBJ1-5
CASSVLEGRNQPQHF
>TRBV28|14|TRBJ2-7
CASSQQLAEMEQYF
>TRBV18|14|TRBJ1-1
CASSLSGLNTEAFF
>TRBV2|17|TRBJ2-3
CASSEALAGAGTDTQYF
>TRBV15|16|TRBJ2-1
CATSPAGTGIYNEQFF
>TRBV21-1|15|TRBJ1-2
CASSKVQGVDYGYTF
>TRBV18|13|TRBJ2-6
CASSPGGANVLTF
>TRBV21-1|20|TRBJ2-3
CASSKSNLPPGHHYSDTQYF
>TRBV7-9|14|TRBJ2-7
CASSFLAGFDEQYF
>TRBV7-2|14|TRBJ2-7
CASSSDRGSYEQYF
>TRBV4-2|16|TRBJ2-5
CASSQDQRRVQETQYF
>TRBV4-1|13|TRBJ2-4
CASSHAGFNIQYF
>TRBV27|14|TRBJ2-7
CASSYNGRPYEQYF
>TRBV5-1|14|TRBJ2-7
CASSLSAGNYEQYF
>TRBV5-1|15|TRBJ1-1
CASSPRQTMNTEAFF
>TRBV6-6|16|TRBJ2-1
CASSYRVVEGSNEQFF
>TRBV11-2|17|TRBJ2-5
CASSNFGLAGGSETQYF
>TRBV19|15|TRBJ2-7
CASKHKGDRVYEQYF
>TRBV18|20|TRBJ2-3
CASSPPPSGITLLGTDTQYF
>TRBV5-4|19|TRBJ1-2
CASSRTTTGTYLLNYGYTF
>TRBV10-1|10|.
CASRYYEQYF
>TRBV28|11|TRBJ2-7
CKSGPTYEQYF
>TRBV6-6|15|TRBJ2-7
CASSERTDTRGEQYF
>TRBV6-1|13|TRBJ1-1
CASGGLQGVEAFF
>TRBV10-3|11|TRBJ2-7
CAISELYEQYF
>TRBV18|14|TRBJ2-7
CASSTIAGVDEQYF
>TRBV28|16|TRBJ2-6
CASSSPGRAGANVLTF